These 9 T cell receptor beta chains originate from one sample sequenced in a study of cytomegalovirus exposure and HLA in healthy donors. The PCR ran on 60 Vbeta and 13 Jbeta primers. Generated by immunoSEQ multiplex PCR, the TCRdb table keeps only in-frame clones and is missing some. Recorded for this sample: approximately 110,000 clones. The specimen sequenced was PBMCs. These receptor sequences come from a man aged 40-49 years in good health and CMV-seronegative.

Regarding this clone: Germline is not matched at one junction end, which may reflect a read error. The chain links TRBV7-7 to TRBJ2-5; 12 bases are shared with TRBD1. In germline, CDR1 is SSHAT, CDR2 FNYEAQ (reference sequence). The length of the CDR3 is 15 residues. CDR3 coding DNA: TGTGCTAGCAGCCTAACCGGGACAGGGGGCGAGACCCAGTACTTC. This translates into CASSLTGTGGETQYF. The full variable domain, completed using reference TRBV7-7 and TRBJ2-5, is GAGVSQSPRYKVTKRGQDVTLRCDPISSHATLYWYQQALGQGPEFLTYFNYEAQPDKSGLPSDRFSAERPEGSISTLTIQRTEQRDSAMYRCASSLTGTGGETQYFGPGTRLLVL.

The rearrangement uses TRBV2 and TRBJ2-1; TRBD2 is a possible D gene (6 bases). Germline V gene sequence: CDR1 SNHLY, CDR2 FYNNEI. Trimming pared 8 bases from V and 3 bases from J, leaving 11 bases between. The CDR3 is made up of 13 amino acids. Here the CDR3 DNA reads TGTGCCAGCGGGACTGTCCTCTACAATGAGCAGTTCTTC. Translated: CASGTVLYNEQFF.

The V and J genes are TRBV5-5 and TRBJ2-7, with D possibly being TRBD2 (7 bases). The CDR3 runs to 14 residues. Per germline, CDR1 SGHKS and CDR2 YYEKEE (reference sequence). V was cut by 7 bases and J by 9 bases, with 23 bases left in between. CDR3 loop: CASGSAPGGAVQYF. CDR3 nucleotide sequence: TGTGCCAGCGGCTCCGCACCGGGGGGCGCGGTGCAGTACTTC.

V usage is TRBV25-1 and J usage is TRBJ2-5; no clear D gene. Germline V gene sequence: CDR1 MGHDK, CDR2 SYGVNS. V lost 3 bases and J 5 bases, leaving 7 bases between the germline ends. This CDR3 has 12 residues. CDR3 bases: TGTGCCAGCAGTGATTTCGGGGAGACCCAGTACTTC. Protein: CASSDFGETQYF.

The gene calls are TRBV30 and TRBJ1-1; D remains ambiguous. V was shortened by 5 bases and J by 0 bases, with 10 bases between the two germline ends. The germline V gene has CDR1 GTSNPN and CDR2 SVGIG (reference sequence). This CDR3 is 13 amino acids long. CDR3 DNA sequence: TGTGCCTGGTCCCTTCAGATGAACACTGAAGCTTTCTTT. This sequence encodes CAWSLQMNTEAFF.

The CDR3: CASSERGLPNNEQFF. The CDR3 DNA follows: TGTGCCAGCAGTGAGAGGGGACTACCCAACAATGAGCAGTTCTTC. This chain joins TRBV2 and TRBJ2-1; the match to TRBD2 covers 7 bases. Germline V gene sequence: CDR1 SNHLY, CDR2 FYNNEI. The J segment lost 5 bases and the V segment lost 3 bases, leaving 7 bases of the junction unmatched. The CDR3 consists of 15 residues.

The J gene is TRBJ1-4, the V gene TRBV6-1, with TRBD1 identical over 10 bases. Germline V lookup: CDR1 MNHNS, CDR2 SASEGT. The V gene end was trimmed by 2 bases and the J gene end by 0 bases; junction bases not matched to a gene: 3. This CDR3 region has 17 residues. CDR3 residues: CASSERTGGTTNEKLFF. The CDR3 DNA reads TGTGCCAGCAGTGAAAGGACAGGGGGGACAACTAATGAAAAACTGTTTTTT.

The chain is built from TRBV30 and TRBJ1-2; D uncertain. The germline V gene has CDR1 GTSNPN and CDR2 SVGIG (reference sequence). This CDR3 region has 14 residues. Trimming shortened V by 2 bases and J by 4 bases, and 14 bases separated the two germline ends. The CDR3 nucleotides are TGTGCCTGGAGTTTCGACCCGGGAGTCTATGGCTACACCTTC. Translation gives CAWSFDPGVYGYTF.

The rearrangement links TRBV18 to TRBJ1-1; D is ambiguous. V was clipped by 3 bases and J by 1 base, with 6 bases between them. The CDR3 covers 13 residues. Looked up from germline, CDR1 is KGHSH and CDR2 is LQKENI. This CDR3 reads CASSPTQNTEAFF. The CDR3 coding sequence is TGTGCCAGCTCACCGACTCAGAACACTGAAGCTTTCTTT.